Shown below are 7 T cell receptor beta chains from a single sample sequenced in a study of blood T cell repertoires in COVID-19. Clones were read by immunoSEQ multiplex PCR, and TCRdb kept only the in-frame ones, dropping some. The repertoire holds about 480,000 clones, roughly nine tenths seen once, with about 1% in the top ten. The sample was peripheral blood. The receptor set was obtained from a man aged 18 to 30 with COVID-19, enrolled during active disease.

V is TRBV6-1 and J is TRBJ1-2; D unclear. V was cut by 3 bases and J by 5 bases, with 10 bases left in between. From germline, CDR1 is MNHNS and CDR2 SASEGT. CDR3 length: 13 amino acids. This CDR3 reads CASSDVPLYGYTF. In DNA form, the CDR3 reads TGTGCCAGCAGTGATGTTCCCCTGTATGGCTACACCTTC.

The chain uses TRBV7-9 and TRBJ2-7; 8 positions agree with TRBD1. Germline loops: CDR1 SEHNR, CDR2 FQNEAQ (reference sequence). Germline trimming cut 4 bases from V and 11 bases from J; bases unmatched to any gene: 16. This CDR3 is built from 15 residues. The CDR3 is CASSWAGTGKGYKYF. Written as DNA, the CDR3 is TGTGCCAGCAGCTGGGCCGGGACAGGAAAAGGTTACAAGTACTTC.

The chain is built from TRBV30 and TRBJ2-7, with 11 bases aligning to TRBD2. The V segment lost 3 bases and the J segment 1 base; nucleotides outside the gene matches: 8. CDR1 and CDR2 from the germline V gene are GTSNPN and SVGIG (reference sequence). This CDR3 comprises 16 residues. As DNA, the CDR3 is TGTGCCTGGAGCGCGAGGGGGACTAGCGGTTCCTACGAGCAGTACTTC. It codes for CAWSARGTSGSYEQYF.

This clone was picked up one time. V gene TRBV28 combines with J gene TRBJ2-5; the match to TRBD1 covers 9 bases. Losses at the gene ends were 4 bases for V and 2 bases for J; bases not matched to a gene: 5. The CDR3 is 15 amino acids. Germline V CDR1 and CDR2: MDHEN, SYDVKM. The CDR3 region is CASSYRGRGQETQYF. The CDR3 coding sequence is TGTGCCAGCAGTTACAGGGGGCGAGGGCAAGAGACCCAGTACTTC. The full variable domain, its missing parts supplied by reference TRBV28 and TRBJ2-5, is DVKVTQSSRYLVKRTGEKVFLECVQDMDHENMFWYRQDPGLGLRLIYFSYDVKMKEKGDIPEGYSVSREKKERFSLILESASTNQTSMYLCASSYRGRGQETQYFGPGTRLLVL.

CDR3 protein: CASSLTSGGSYTGELFF. CDR3 in DNA: TGTGCCAGCAGCTTGACTAGCGGGGGGTCTTACACCGGGGAGCTGTTTTTT. This sequence joins TRBV7-2 and TRBJ2-2; TRBD2 matches at 13 bases. This CDR3 is 17 amino acids long. CDR1 is SGHTA, CDR2 FQGNSA, per germline. Losses at the gene ends were 3 bases for V and 3 bases for J; bases not matched to a gene: 4.

In nucleotides, the CDR3 is TGTGCCAGTAGTACTGATTTTGGACTAGCGGGGAACCAAGAGACCCAGTACTTC. It is translated as CASSTDFGLAGNQETQYF. The V call is TRBV19, the J call TRBJ2-5; 12 bases agree with TRBD2. With V trimmed by 4 bases and J by 0 bases, 9 bases remained unmatched. This CDR3 region has 18 residues. The V gene's germline CDR1 is LNHDA and CDR2 SQIVND (reference sequence).

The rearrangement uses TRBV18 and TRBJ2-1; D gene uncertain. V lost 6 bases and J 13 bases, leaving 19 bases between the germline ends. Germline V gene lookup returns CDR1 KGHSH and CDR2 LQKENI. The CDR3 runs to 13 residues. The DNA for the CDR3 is TGTGCCAGCTCGCCTAGTATCCTAGATTGCCAGTTCTTC. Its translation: CASSPSILDCQFF.